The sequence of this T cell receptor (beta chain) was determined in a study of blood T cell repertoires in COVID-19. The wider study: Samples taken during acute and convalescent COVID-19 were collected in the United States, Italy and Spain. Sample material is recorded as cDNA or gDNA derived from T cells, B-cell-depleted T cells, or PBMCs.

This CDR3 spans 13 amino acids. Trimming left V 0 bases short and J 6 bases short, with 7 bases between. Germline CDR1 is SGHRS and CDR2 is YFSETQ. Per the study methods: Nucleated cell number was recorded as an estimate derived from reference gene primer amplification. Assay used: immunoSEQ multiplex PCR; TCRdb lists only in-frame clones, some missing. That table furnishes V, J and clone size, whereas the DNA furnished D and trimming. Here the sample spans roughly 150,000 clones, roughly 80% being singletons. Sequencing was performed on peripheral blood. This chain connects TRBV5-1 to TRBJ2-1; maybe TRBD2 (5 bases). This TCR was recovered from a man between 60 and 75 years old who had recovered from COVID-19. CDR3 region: CASSLGLANEQFF. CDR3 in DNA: TGCGCCAGCAGCTTGGGCCTAGCCAATGAGCAGTTCTTC. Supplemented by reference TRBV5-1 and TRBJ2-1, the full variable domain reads KAGVTQTPRYLIKTRGQQVTLSCSPISGHRSVSWYQQTPGQGLQFLFEYFSETQRNKGNFPGRFSGRQFSNSRSEMNVSTLELGDSALYLCASSLGLANEQFFGPGTRLTVL.